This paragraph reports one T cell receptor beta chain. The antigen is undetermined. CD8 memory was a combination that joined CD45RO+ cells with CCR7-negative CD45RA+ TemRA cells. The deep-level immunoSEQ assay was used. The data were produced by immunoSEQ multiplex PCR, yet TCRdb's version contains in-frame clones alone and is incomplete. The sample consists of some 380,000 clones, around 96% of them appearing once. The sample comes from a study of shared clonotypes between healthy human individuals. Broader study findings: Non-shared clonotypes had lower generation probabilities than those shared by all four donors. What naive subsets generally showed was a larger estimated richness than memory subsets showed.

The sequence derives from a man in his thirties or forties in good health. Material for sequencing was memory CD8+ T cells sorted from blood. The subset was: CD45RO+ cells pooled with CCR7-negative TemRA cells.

DNA of the CDR3: TGTGCCAGCAGTTTACGGGACAGGGCTGGCTACACCTTC. It translates to CASSLRDRAGYTF. This sequence joins TRBV28 and TRBJ1-2; TRBD1 matches at 9 bases. Germline assignment: CDR1 MDHEN and CDR2 SYDVKM. The CDR3 extends over 13 amino acids. With 2 bases clipped from V and 7 bases from J, the junction kept 2 bases outside the gene matches.